This T cell receptor (beta chain) was found in a study of CD8+ T cells in alopecia areata. Study results and caveats: Sequencing of scalp samples also captures resident alphabeta T cells of normal skin.

Trimming removed 3 bases from V and 0 bases from J; junction bases left unmatched: 3. The CDR3 sequence is 14 residues long. Germline CDR1 and CDR2: GTSNPN and SVGIG (reference sequence). Concerning this clone: Its antigen is unidentified.

RNA was extracted and reverse transcribed into cDNA as the sequencing template. The assay was immunoSEQ multiplex PCR, and TCRdb's table has in-frame clones only and misses some. This sample carries hundreds of thousands of clones, roughly three fifths of them seen once, and the ten largest clones take around 1.3%. Regarding treatment: oral pan-JAK inhibitor, 5-10 mg twice daily. The clonotype comes from a human donor with alopecia areata. Here the sequenced sample was CD4+ T cells sorted from blood, taken between weeks 44 and 45, from a patient treated with tofacitinib. The chain links TRBV30 to TRBJ1-1; the match to TRBD1 covers 8 bases. The CDR3 region is CAWRDRALNTEAFF. The CDR3 coding sequence is TGTGCCTGGAGGGACAGGGCCCTGAACACTGAAGCTTTCTTT.